This T cell receptor (beta chain) emerged from a study of blood T cell repertoires in COVID-19. Assignment of participants to cohorts was predicated upon participant-reported clinical history. The CDR3 runs 14 residues. The junction had 5 bases not matched to a gene; V was cut back by 0 bases and J by 7 bases. Germline V lookup: CDR1 GTSNPN, CDR2 SVGIG (reference sequence). TCRdb keeps only in-frame clones here, not all; method: immunoSEQ multiplex PCR. The sample shows some 270,000 clones, 88% of them seen only once. The V gene is TRBV30, the J gene TRBJ2-1; 8 bases are a match to TRBD1. The clonotype comes from a woman aged 40-49 years who had been exposed to COVID-19. Material: PBMCs or T cells enriched from blood (not recorded which). Here the CDR3 DNA reads TGTGCCTGGAGTGTAGGGACAGGTAGTAATGAGCAGTTCTTC. It translates to CAWSVGTGSNEQFF.